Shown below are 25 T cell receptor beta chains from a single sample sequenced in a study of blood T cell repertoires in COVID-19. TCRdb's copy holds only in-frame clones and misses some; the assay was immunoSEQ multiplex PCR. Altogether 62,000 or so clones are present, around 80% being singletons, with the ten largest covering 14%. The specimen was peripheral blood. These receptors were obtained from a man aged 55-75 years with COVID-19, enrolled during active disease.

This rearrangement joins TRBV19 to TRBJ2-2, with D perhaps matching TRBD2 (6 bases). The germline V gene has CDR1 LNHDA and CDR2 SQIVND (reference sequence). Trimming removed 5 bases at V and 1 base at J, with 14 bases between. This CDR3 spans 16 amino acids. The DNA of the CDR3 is TGTGCCAGTAGTCAACGGACTACAAAGAACACCGGGGAGCTGTTTTTT. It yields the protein CASSQRTTKNTGELFF. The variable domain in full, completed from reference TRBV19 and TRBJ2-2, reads DGGITQSPKYLFRKEGQNVTLSCEQNLNHDAMYWYRQDPGQGLRLIYYSQIVNDFQKGDIAEGYSVSREKKESFPLTVTSAQKNPTAFYLCASSQRTTKNTGELFFGEGSRLTVL.

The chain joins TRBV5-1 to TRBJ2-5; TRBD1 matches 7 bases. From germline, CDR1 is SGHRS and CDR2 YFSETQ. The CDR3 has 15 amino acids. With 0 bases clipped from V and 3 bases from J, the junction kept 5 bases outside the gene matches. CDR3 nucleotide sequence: TGCGCCAGCAGCTTGGGCCGGGACAGTAAAGAGACCCAGTACTTC. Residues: CASSLGRDSKETQYF.

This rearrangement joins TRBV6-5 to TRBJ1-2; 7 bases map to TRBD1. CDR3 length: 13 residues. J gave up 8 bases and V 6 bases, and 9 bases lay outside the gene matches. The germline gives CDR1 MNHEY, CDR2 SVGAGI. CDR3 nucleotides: TGTGCCAGCAGCCAACCCGACAGGGTCGGCTACACCTTC. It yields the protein CASSQPDRVGYTF.

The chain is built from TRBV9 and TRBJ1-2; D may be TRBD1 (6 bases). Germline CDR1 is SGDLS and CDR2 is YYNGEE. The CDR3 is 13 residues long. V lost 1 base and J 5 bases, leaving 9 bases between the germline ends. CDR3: CASSVYQGYGYTF. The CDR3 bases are TGTGCCAGCAGCGTATATCAGGGGTATGGCTACACCTTC.

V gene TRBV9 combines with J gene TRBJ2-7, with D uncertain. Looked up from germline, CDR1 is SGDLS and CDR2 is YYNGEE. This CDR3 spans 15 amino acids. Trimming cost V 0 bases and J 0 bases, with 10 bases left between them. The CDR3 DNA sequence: TGTGCCAGCAGCGTAGGTATGGAGAGCTCCTACGAGCAGTACTTC. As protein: CASSVGMESSYEQYF.

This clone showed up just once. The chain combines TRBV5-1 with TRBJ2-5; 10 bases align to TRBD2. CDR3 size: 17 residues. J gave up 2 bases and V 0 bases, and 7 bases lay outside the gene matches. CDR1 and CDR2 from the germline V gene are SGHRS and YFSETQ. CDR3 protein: CASSLVPSGRYQETQYF. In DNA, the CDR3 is TGCGCCAGCAGCTTGGTTCCTAGCGGGAGATATCAAGAGACCCAGTACTTC.

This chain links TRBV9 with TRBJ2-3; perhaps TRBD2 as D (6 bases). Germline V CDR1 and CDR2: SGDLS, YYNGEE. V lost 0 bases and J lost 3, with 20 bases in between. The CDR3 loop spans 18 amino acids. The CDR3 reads CASSVAGGPRGGTDTQYF. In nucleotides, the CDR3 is TGTGCCAGCAGCGTAGCCGGCGGTCCGAGAGGAGGGACAGATACGCAGTATTTT.

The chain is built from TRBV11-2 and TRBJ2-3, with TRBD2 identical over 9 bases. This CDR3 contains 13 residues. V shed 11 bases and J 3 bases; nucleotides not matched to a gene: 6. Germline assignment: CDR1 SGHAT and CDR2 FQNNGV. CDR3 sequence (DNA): TGTGCCGGATCTCTAGCGGGAACAGATACGCAGTATTTT. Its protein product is CAGSLAGTDTQYF. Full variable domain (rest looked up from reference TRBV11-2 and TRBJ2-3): EAGVAQSPRYKIIEKRQSVAFWCNPISGHATLYWYQQILGQGPKLLIQFQNNGVVDDSQLPKDRFSAERLKGVDSTLKIQPAKLEDSAVYLCAGSLAGTDTQYFGPGTRLTVL.

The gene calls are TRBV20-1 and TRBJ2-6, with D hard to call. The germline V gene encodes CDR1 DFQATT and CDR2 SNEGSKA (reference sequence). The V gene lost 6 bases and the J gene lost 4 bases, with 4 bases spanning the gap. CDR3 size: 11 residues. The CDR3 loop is CSARGANVLTF. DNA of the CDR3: TGCAGTGCCAGGGGGGCCAACGTCCTGACTTTC.

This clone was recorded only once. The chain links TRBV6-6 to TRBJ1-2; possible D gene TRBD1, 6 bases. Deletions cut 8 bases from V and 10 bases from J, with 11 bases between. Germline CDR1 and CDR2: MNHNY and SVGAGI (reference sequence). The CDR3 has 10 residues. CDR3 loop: CASGGGSYTF. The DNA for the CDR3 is TGTGCCAGCGGGGGCGGATCCTACACCTTC.

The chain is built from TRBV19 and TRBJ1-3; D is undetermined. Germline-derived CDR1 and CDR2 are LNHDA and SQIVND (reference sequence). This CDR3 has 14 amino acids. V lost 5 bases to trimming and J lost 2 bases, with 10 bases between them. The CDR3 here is CASSLHGAGNTIYF. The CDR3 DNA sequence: TGTGCCAGTAGTCTCCACGGGGCTGGAAACACCATATATTTT.

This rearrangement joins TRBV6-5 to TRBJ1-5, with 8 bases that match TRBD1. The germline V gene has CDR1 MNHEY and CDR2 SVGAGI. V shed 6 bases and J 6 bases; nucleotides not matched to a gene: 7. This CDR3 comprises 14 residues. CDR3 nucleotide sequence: TGTGCCAGCAGAAAAGGACAGGGTACTCAGCCCCAGCATTTT. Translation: CASRKGQGTQPQHF.

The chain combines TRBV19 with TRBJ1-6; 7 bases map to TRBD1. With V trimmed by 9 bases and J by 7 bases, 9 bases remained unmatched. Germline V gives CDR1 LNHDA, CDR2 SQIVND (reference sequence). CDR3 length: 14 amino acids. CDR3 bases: TGTGCCAGCCTAGGGGACAGTGAAAATTCACCCCTCCACTTT. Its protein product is CASLGDSENSPLHF.

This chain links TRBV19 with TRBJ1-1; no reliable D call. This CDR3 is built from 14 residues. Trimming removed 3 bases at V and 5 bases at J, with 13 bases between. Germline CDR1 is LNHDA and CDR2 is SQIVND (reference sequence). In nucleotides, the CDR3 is TGTGCCAGTAGTATTAATCCACCGGGAACTGAAGCTTTCTTT. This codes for CASSINPPGTEAFF.

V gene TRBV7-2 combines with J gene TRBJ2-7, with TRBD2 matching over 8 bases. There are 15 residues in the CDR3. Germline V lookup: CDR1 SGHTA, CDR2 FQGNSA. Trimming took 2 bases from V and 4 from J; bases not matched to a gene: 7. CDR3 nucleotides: TGTGCCAGCAGCTTACGAGCGGGGGAAGGGTACGAGCAGTACTTC. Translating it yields CASSLRAGEGYEQYF.

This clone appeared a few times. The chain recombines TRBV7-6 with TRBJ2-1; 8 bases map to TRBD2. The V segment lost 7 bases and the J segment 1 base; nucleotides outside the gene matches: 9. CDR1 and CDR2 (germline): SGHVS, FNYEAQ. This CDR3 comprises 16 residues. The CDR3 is CASNLVPGGSYNEQFF. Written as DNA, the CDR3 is TGTGCCAGCAATCTAGTCCCGGGGGGGTCCTACAATGAGCAGTTCTTC.

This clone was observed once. The CDR3, as DNA: TGTGCCAGTAGTGTAACCTACACTAGGACAGGGGCCCCCTACGAGCAGTACTTC. Translation: CASSVTYTRTGAPYEQYF. The J gene is TRBJ2-7, the V gene TRBV19, with TRBD1 identical over 9 bases. Losses at the gene ends were 5 bases for V and 2 bases for J; bases not matched to a gene: 16. Germline values: CDR1 LNHDA, CDR2 SQIVND (reference sequence). The CDR3 contains 18 residues.

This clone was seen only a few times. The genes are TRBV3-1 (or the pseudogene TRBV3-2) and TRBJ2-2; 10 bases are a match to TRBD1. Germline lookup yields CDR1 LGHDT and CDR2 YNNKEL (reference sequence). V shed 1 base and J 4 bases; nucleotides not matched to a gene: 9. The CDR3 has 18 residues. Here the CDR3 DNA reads TGTGCCAGCAGCCAAGGCTTAACGGGACAGGGGACCACCGGGGAGCTGTTTTTT. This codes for CASSQGLTGQGTTGELFF.

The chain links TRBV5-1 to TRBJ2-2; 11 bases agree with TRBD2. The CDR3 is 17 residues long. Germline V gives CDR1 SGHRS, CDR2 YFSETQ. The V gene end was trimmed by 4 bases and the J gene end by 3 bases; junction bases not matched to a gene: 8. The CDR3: CASSSVLAGGYTGELFF. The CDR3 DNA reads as TGCGCCAGCAGCAGTGTTCTAGCGGGGGGATACACCGGGGAGCTGTTTTTT.

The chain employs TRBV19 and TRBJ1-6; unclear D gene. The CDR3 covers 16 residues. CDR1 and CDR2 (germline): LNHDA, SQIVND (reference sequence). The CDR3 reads CVSTKICLSYNSPLHF. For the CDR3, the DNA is TGTGTCTCTACGAAAATATGCCTCTCCTATAATTCACCCCTCCACTTT.

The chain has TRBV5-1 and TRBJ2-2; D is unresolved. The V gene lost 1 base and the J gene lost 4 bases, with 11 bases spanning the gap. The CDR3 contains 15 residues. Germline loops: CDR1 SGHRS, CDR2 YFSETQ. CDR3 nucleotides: TGCGCCAGCAGCTTGAGCACACCAGGCACCGGGGAGCTGTTTTTT. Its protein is CASSLSTPGTGELFF.

CDR3 loop: CATRAVTDTQYF. CDR3 nucleotide sequence: TGTGCCACCAGAGCGGTCACAGATACGCAGTATTTT. The chain joins TRBV11-2 to TRBJ2-3, with D possibly matching TRBD2 (5 bases). The V end was cut by 10 bases, the J end by 2 bases, with 10 bases between. The germline V gene has CDR1 SGHAT and CDR2 FQNNGV. The CDR3 sequence is 12 residues long.

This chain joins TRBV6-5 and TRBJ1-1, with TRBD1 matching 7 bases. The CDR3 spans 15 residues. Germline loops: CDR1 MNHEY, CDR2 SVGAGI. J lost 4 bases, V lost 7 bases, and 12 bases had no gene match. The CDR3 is CASIQGWQGGTEAFF. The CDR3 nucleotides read TGTGCCAGCATACAGGGGTGGCAGGGCGGCACTGAAGCTTTCTTT.

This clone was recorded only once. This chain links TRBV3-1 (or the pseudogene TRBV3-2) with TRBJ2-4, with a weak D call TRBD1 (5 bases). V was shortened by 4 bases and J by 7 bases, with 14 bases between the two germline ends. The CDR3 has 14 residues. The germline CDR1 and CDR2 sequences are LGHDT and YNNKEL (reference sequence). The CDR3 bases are TGTGCCAGCAGCCCCCTGGGGCTGGGGAACATTCAGTACTTC. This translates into CASSPLGLGNIQYF.

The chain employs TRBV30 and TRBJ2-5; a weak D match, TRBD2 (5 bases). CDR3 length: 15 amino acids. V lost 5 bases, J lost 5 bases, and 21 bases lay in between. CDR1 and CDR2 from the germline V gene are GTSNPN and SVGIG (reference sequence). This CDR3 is CAWLMSGPRGETQYF. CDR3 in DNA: TGTGCCTGGTTGATGTCCGGGCCTCGCGGGGAGACCCAGTACTTC.